The 14 T cell receptor beta chains listed next were all sequenced from one sample in a study of response to subunit inactivated influenza vaccine. Each CDR3 protein gets one entry after TCRdb re-called the RT-PCR reads with MiXCR. The table has around 190,000 distinct CDR3 sequences, around 14% seen once. Specimen: CD8+ T cells sorted from PBMCs, collected roughly 5 days after vaccination. Receptors originate from a man aged 50 to 60 who received an inactivated influenza vaccine.

The chain recombines TRBV9 with TRBJ2-7, with 9 bases identical to TRBD2. This CDR3 spans 15 amino acids. Looked up from germline, CDR1 is SGDLS and CDR2 is YYNGEE. The CDR3 DNA sequence: TGTGCTAGCTGCGTAGGGACTAGCTCTCCCTACGAGCAGTACTTC. Translation: CASCVGTSSPYEQYF.

This clonotype was detected once. V gene TRBV19 combines with J gene TRBJ2-1; D unclear. Germline CDR1 and CDR2: LNHDA and SQIVND (reference sequence). CDR3 size: 12 residues. Trimming took off 1 base at V and 6 bases at J, with 4 bases between the two ends. The CDR3 protein is CASSIVGNEQFF. The CDR3 bases are TGTGCCAGTAGTATAGTTGGCAATGAGCAGTTCTTC. Supplemented by reference TRBV19 and TRBJ2-1, the full variable domain reads DGGITQSPKYLFRKEGQNVTLSCEQNLNHDAMYWYRQDPGQGLRLIYYSQIVNDFQKGDIAEGYSVSREKKESFPLTVTSAQKNPTAFYLCASSIVGNEQFFGPGTRLTVL.

The gene calls are TRBV7-7 and TRBJ2-2, with 8 nucleotides matching TRBD2. V lost 5 bases, J lost 3 bases, and 20 bases stayed unmatched. There are 20 residues in the CDR3. Germline V lookup: CDR1 SSHAT, CDR2 FNYEAQ (reference sequence). The CDR3 DNA reads TGTGCCAGCAGCCCTATCCCCCGGACGGGGGGGAATACGGACACCGGGGAGCTGTTTTTT. Translation gives CASSPIPRTGGNTDTGELFF.

This chain connects TRBV29-1 to TRBJ2-5, with D possibly being TRBD2 (6 bases). Trimming removed 1 base at V and 4 bases at J, with 16 bases between. CDR3 length equals 15 residues. Germline CDR1 is SQVTM and CDR2 is ANQGSEA. Here the CDR3 DNA reads TGCAGCGTTGAAGGTGACGGGAGCACTATAGAGACCCAGTACTTC. Translated, it gives CSVEGDGSTIETQYF.

The chain joins TRBV6-2 or TRBV6-3 to TRBJ2-1; D not resolved. The CDR3 is 17 residues long. The V gene's germline CDR1 is MNHEY and CDR2 SVGEGT. Trimming stripped 0 bases from V and 4 bases from J, with 16 bases between. The CDR3 sequence is CASSYSSLGLGYNEQFF. The CDR3 DNA sequence: TGTGCCAGCAGTTACTCGAGTTTGGGCCTCGGTTACAATGAGCAGTTCTTC.

This clonotype was picked up many times. The V gene is TRBV12-3 or TRBV12-4, the J gene TRBJ1-2, with D tentatively TRBD1 (5 bases). This CDR3 has 13 residues. CDR3 sequence reads: CGVQAHGGYGYTF. The CDR3 nucleotides are TGTGGGGTACAGGCCCATGGGGGATATGGCTACACCTTC.

CDR3: CSARDSLWHSNQPQHF. CDR3 DNA sequence: TGCAGTGCTAGGGACAGCTTGTGGCATAGCAATCAGCCCCAGCATTTT. The chain uses TRBV20-1 and TRBJ1-5, with D possibly TRBD1 on 6 matching bases. This CDR3 has 16 amino acids. Germline V gives CDR1 DFQATT, CDR2 SNEGSKA (reference sequence). The V gene lost 3 bases and the J gene lost 0 bases, with 15 bases spanning the gap.

V is TRBV29-1 and J is TRBJ1-2; no reliable D call. Germline CDR1 SQVTM, CDR2 ANQGSEA. This CDR3 has 8 amino acids. V lost 3 bases to trimming and J lost 7 bases, with 0 bases between them. The chain's CDR3 is CSVDGYTF. CDR3 bases: TGCAGCGTTGATGGCTACACCTTC.

This clonotype was seen repeatedly, ten times or more. The chain has TRBV4-1 and TRBJ2-3; maybe TRBD2 (5 bases). The CDR3 contains 17 residues. The ends were cut back, 3 bases at V and 1 base at J, with 17 bases in the middle. Germline values: CDR1 MGHRA, CDR2 YSYEKL. CDR3 bases: TGCGCCAGCAGCCATTATAGGTTACTAGATGGCACAGATACGCAGTATTTT. This codes for CASSHYRLLDGTDTQYF.

This clonotype showed up many times. The chain has TRBV6-2 or TRBV6-3 and TRBJ2-7; 7 bases match TRBD2. Germline values: CDR1 MNHEY, CDR2 SVGEGT. Losses at the gene ends were 4 bases for V and 6 bases for J; bases not matched to a gene: 9. This CDR3 is 14 amino acids long. This chain's CDR3 is CASSSGLETSEQYF. The CDR3 bases are TGTGCCAGCAGTTCTGGACTAGAAACGAGCGAGCAGTACTTC.

In its sample, this clonotype was seen a few times. V and J are TRBV25-1 and TRBJ1-1; 7 bases agree with TRBD1. Looked up from germline, CDR1 is MGHDK and CDR2 is SYGVNS. There are 13 residues in the CDR3. The V and J ends lost 4 bases and 10 bases, in that order; junction bases with no gene match: 9. The CDR3 is CASSANRGSGAFF. CDR3 nucleotide sequence: TGTGCCAGCAGTGCTAACAGGGGCAGCGGAGCTTTCTTT.

This clonotype was detected only a few times. J is TRBJ2-2 and V is TRBV7-9; D uncertain. The CDR3 totals 15 residues. Trimming stripped 7 bases from V and 1 base from J, with 13 bases between. Germline V CDR1 and CDR2: SEHNR, FQNEAQ (reference sequence). This CDR3 is CASTLGTWNTGELFF. The CDR3 nucleotides read TGTGCCAGCACCCTCGGAACCTGGAACACCGGGGAGCTGTTTTTT. The entire variable domain, with the rest obtained from reference TRBV7-9 and TRBJ2-2, is as follows: DTGVSQNPRHKITKRGQNVTFRCDPISEHNRLYWYRQTLGQGPEFLTYFQNEAQLEKSRLLSDRFSAERPKGSFSTLEIQRTEQGDSAMYLCASTLGTWNTGELFFGEGSRLTVL.

This clonotype was counted a few times. The genes are TRBV29-1 and TRBJ2-1; tentative D call: TRBD2 (6 bases). The germline V and J ends were trimmed by 4 bases and 9 bases, with 13 bases remaining between them. The CDR3 runs 12 residues. CDR1 is SQVTM, CDR2 ANQGSEA, per germline. The CDR3 is CSVVYAGFEQFF. The CDR3 coding sequence is TGCAGCGTTGTATACGCGGGGTTTGAGCAGTTCTTC.

The gene calls are TRBV11-2 and TRBJ1-5, with 8 bases fitting TRBD1. The V gene end was trimmed by 5 bases and the J gene end by 4 bases; junction bases not matched to a gene: 4. The CDR3 has 14 residues. Germline V gene sequence: CDR1 SGHAT, CDR2 FQNNGV. The chain's CDR3 is CASSGRTGNQPQHF. DNA for the CDR3: TGTGCCAGCAGCGGTCGGACAGGGAATCAGCCCCAGCATTTT.